This TCR beta chain appears in the sequencing data of a study of post-analysis software for immune sequencing data. About the research overall: Disease trajectories encompassed relapsing-remitting, secondary progressive and progressive-relapsing multiple sclerosis. Study-wide findings and caveats: Among four to six TRBV segments more frequent in patients than controls were TRBV5-6, TRBV5-1 and TRBV20-1. Co-batched samples clustered tightly together by F measure. Controls significantly exceeded multiple sclerosis patients in normalized Chao1 diversity.

Carried by the TCR beta cDNA libraries were unique molecular identifiers. TCRdb re-analysed the PCR reads in MiXCR, keeping a single row per CDR3 protein. This table holds roughly 540,000 distinct CDR3 sequences, 34% found once. Germline V lookup: CDR1 SQVTM, CDR2 ANQGSEA. Deletions cut 8 bases from V and 0 bases from J, with 13 bases between. The CDR3 runs to 13 residues. This clonotype was seen only a few times. The antigen is undetermined. V usage is TRBV29-1 and J usage is TRBJ1-1; D gene unclear. Sequences were obtained from blood. This sequence was found in a girl between 2 and 17 years old with multiple sclerosis. CDR3 region: CSPTRRLNTEAFF. The CDR3 coding sequence is TGCAGCCCGACTCGGCGGCTGAACACTGAAGCTTTCTTT.